This T cell receptor beta chain was identified during a study of blood T cell repertoires in COVID-19. In the study overall: The United States, Italy and Spain provided the acute and convalescent COVID-19 samples. Sources were T cells, B-cell-depleted T cells, or PBMCs; the material itself was cDNA or gDNA.

How the authors handled the data: Quantification of nucleated cells was approximated via reference gene primer amplification. Profiling relied on immunoSEQ multiplex PCR, and the TCRdb table lists in-frame clones only, not all of them. V and J calls and clone size are those listed in that table; D and trimming were worked out from the DNA. This table holds over 55,000 clones, more than 75% found once. With V trimmed by 5 bases and J by 7 bases, 13 bases remained unmatched. Germline V lookup: CDR1 KGHSH, CDR2 LQKENI. The CDR3 is 15 residues long. The chain combines TRBV18 with TRBJ2-7; 8 nucleotides agree with TRBD1. The receptor's source is a human donor in a cohort sampled during active COVID-19. The sample comprised peripheral blood. In nucleotides, the CDR3 is TGTGCCAGCTCATTCTCACACCCCGGGACAGGAGAGCAGTACTTC. Amino acids: CASSFSHPGTGEQYF.